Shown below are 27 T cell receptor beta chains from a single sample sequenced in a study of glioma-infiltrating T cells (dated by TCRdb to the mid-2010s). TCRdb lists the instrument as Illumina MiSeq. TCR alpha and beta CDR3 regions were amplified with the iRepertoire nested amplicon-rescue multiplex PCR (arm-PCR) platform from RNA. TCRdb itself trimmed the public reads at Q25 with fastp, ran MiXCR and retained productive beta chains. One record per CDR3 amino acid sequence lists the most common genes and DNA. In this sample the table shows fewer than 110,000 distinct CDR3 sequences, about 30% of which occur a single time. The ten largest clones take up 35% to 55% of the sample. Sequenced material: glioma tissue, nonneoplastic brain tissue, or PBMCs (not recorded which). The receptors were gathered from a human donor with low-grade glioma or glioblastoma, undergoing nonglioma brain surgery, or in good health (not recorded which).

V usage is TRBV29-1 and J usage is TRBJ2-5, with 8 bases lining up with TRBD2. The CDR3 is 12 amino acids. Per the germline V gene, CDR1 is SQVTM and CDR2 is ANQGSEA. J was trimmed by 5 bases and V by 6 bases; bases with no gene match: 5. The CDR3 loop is CSVSSGQETQYF. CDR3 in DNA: TGCAGCGTCTCTAGCGGGCAGGAGACCCAGTACTTC.

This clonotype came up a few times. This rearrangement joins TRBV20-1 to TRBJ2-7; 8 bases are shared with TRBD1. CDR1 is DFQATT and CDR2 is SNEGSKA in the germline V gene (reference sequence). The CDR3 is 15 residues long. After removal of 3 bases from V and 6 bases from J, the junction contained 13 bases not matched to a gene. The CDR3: CSASDSRTGPCEQYF. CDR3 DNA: TGCAGTGCTAGTGATTCGCGGACAGGGCCCTGCGAGCAGTACTTC.

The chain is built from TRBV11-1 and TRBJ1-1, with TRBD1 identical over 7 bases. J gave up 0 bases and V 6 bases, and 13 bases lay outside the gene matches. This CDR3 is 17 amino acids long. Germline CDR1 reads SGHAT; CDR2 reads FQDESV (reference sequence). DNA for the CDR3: TGTGCCAGCAGACATGGGCGGACAGGATCCTTGAACACTGAAGCTTTCTTT. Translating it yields CASRHGRTGSLNTEAFF.

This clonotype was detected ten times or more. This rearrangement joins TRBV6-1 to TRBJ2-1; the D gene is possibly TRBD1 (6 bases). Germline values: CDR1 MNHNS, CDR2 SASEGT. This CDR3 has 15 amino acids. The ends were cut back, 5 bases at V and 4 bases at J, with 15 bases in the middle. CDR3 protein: CASSPTGTTYNEQFF. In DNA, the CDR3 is TGTGCCAGCAGTCCCACCGGGACAACATACAATGAGCAGTTCTTC.

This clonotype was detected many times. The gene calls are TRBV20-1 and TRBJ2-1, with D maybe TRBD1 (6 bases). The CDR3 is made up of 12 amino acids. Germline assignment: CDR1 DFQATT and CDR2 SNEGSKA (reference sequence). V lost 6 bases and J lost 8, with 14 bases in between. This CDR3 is CSALPRGHEQFF. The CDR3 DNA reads TGCAGTGCCCTTCCCAGGGGCCATGAGCAGTTCTTC.

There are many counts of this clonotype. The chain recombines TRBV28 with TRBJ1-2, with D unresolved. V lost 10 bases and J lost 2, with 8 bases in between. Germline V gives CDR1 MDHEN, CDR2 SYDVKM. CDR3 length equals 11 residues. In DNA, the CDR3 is TGTGCCATCTCTAACAACTATGGCTACACCTTC. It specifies CAISNNYGYTF.

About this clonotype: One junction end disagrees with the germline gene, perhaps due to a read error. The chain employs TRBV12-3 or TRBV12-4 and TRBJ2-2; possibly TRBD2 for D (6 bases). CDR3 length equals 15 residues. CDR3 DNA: TGTGCCGGCAGTTTCGGGCGGGGGAACACCGGGGAGCTGTTTTTT. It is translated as CAGSFGRGNTGELFF.

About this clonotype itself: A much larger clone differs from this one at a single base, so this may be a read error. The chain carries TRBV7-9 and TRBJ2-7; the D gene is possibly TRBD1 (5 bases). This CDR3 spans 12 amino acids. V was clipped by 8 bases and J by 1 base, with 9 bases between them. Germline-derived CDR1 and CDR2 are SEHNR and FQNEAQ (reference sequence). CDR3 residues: CASGASSYEQYF. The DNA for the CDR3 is TGTGCCAGCGGGGCCTCGTCCTACGAGCAGTACTTC.

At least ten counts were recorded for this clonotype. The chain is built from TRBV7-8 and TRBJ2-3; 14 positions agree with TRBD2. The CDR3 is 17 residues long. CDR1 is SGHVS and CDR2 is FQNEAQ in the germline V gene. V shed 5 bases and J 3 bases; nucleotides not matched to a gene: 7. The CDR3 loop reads CASSARLAGGPTDTQYF. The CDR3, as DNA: TGTGCCAGCAGCGCCAGACTAGCGGGGGGGCCAACAGATACGCAGTATTTT.

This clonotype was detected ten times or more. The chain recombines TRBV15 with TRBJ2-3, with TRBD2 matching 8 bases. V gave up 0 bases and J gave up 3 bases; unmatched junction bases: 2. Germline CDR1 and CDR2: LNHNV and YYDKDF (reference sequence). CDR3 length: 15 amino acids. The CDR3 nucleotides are TGTGCCACCAGCAGAGAGCGGGGGGATACAGATACGCAGTATTTT. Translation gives CATSRERGDTDTQYF.

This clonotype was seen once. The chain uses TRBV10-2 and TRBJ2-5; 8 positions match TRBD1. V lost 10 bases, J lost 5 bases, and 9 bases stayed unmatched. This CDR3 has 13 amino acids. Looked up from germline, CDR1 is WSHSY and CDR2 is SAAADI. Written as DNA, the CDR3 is TGCGCCACCAAGGGACAGGCCGGGGAGACCCAGTACTTC. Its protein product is CATKGQAGETQYF.

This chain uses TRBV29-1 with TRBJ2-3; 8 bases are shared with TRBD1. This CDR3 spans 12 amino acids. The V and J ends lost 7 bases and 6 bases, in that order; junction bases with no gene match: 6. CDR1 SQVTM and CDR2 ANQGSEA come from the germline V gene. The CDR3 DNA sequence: TGCAGCGCGGACAGGGTGGCCGATACGCAGTATTTT. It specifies CSADRVADTQYF.

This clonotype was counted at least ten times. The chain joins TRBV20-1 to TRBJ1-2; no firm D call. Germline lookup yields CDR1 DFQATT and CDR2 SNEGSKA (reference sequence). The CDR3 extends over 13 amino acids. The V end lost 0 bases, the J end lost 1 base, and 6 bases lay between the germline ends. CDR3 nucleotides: TGCAGTGCTAGAGAGGGCGTTAACTATGGCTACACCTTC. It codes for CSAREGVNYGYTF.

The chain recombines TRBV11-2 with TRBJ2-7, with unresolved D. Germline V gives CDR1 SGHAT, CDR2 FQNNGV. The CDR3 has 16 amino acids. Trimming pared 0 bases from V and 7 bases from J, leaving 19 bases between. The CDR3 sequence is CASSLDFASVLGEQYF. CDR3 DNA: TGTGCCAGCAGCTTAGATTTCGCCAGTGTCCTCGGTGAGCAGTACTTC. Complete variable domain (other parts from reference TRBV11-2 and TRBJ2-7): EAGVAQSPRYKIIEKRQSVAFWCNPISGHATLYWYQQILGQGPKLLIQFQNNGVVDDSQLPKDRFSAERLKGVDSTLKIQPAKLEDSAVYLCASSLDFASVLGEQYFGPGTRLTVT.

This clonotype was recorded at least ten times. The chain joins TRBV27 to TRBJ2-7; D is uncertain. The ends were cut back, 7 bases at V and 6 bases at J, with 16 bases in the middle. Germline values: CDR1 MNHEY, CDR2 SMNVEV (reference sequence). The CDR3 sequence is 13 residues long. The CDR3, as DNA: TGTGCCAGCAAAATCTATAATTCGGGCGAGCAGTACTTC. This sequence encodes CASKIYNSGEQYF.

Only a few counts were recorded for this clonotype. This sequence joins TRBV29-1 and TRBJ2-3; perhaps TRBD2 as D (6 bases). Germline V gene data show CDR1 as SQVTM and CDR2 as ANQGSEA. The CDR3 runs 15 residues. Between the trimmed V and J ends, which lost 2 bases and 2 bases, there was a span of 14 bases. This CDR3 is CSVELTGGTTDTQYF. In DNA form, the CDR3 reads TGCAGCGTTGAACTTACCGGGGGAACCACAGATACGCAGTATTTT.

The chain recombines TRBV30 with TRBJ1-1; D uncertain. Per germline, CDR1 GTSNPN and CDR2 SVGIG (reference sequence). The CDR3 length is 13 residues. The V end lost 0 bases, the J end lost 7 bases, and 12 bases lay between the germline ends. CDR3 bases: TGTGCCTGGAGTGTACGGATTCCCCATGAAGCTTTCTTT. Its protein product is CAWSVRIPHEAFF.

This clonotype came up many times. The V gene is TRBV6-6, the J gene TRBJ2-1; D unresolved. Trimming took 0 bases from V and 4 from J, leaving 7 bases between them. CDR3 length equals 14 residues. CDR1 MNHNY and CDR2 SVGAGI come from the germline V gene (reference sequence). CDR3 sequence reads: CASSYSFGYNEQFF. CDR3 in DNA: TGTGCCAGCAGTTACTCTTTCGGGTACAATGAGCAGTTCTTC.

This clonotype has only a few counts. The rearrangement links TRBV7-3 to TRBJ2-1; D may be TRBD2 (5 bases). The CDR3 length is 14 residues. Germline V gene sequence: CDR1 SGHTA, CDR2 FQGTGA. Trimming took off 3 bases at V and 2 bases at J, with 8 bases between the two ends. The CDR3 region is CASSLGSPYNEQFF. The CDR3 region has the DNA TGTGCCAGCAGCTTGGGGAGCCCCTACAATGAGCAGTTCTTC.

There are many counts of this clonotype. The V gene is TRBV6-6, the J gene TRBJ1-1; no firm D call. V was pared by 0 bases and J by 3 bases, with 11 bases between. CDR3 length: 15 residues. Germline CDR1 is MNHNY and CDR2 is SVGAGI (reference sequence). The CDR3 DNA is TGTGCCAGCAGTTACTCGTTTACGAGGGACACTGAAGCTTTCTTT. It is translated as CASSYSFTRDTEAFF.

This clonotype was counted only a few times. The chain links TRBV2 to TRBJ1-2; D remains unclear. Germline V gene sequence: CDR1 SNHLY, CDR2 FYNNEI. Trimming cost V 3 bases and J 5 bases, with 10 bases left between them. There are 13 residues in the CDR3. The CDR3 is CASSENSGYGYTF. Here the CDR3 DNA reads TGTGCCAGCAGTGAGAACAGCGGATATGGCTACACCTTC.

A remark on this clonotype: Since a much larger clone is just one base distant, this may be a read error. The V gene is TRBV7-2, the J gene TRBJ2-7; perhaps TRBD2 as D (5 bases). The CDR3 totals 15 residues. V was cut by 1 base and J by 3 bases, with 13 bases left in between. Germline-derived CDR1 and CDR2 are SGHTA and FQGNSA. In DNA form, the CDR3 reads TGTGCCAGCAGCTTAGGGTTACCGGGATACTACGAGCAGTACTTC. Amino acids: CASSLGLPGYYEQYF.

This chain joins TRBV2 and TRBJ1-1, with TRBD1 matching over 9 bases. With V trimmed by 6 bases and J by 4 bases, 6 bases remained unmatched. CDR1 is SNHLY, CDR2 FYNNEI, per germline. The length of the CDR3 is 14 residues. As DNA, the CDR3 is TGTGCCAGCAGCGGGACAGGGTACGGCACTGAAGCTTTCTTT. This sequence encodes CASSGTGYGTEAFF. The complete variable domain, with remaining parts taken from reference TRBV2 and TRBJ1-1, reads EPEVTQTPSHQVTQMGQEVILRCVPISNHLYFYWYRQILGQKVEFLVSFYNNEISEKSEIFDDQFSVERPDGSNFTLKIRSTKLEDSAMYFCASSGTGYGTEAFFGQGTRLTVV.

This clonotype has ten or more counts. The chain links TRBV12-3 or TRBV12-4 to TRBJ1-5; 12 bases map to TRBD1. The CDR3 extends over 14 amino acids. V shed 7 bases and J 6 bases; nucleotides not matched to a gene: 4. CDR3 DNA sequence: TGTGCCAGCAAGGGGACAGGGGGCGGTCAGCCCCAGCATTTT. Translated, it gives CASKGTGGGQPQHF.

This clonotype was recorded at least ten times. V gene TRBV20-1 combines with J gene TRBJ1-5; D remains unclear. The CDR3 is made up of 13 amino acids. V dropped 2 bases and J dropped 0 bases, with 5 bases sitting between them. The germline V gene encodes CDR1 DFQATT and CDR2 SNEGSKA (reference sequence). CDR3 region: CSARPGSNQPQHF. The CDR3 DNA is TGCAGTGCTAGACCAGGTAGCAATCAGCCCCAGCATTTT.

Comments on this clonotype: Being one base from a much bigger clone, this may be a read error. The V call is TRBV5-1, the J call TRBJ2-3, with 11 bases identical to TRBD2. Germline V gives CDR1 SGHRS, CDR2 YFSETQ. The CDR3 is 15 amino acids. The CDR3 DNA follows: TGCGCCGGCAGCTCGGGACTAGCGGATTCCGCCACGCAGTATTTT. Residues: CAGSSGLADSATQYF.

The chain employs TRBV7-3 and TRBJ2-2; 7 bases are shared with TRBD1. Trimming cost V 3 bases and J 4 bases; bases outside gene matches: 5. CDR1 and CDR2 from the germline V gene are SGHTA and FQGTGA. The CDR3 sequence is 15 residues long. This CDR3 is CASSFRQGGTGELFF. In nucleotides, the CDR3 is TGTGCCAGCAGCTTCAGACAGGGTGGCACCGGGGAGCTGTTTTTT. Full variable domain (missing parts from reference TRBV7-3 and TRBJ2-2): GAGVSQTPSNKVTEKGKYVELRCDPISGHTALYWYRQSLGQGPEFLIYFQGTGAADDSGLPNDRFFAVRPEGSVSTLKIQRTERGDSAVYLCASSFRQGGTGELFFGEGSRLTVL.